These 25 T cell receptor beta chains were all obtained from the same sample, sequenced in a study of metastatic and nonmetastatic thyroid tumors. TCRdb re-processed the PCR reads through MiXCR. The sample yields about 32,000 clones, less than 20% seen once. Not a single patient had been given any form of treatment at any point before undergoing thyroid surgery. Material for sequencing was blood. The receptors here all came from a female donor with papillary thyroid cancer or a benign thyroid nodule (not recorded which). Some clones in this sample may be carry-over from other donors' samples.

This clone showed up just once. The CDR3 sequence is CASSPAGGPPEQYF. In DNA form, the CDR3 reads TGTGCCAGCAGCCCAGCGGGAGGGCCCCCCGAGCAGTACTTC. The genes are TRBV13 and TRBJ2-7, with 10 bases matching TRBD2. The CDR3 has 14 residues. The germline V gene encodes CDR1 PRHDT and CDR2 FYEKMQ (reference sequence). J was trimmed by 6 bases and V by 5 bases; bases with no gene match: 7.

This chain joins TRBV19 and TRBJ2-2; 7 nucleotides align to TRBD2. The CDR3 runs 17 residues. Looked up from germline, CDR1 is LNHDA and CDR2 is SQIVND (reference sequence). V dropped 6 bases and J dropped 0; count of bases not matched to a gene: 10. CDR3 DNA sequence: TGTGCCAGTAGCCGATTAGCGGGTATCGCGAACACCGGGGAGCTGTTTTTT. This sequence encodes CASSRLAGIANTGELFF.

This chain joins TRBV6-1 and TRBJ2-2; D unclear. This CDR3 contains 14 residues. Trimming removed 6 bases at V and 0 bases at J, with 8 bases between. Germline CDR1 MNHNS, CDR2 SASEGT. CDR3 region: CASRLGSNTGELFF. In nucleotides, the CDR3 is TGTGCCAGCAGGCTTGGATCGAACACCGGGGAGCTGTTTTTT.

V usage is TRBV14 and J usage is TRBJ1-2; the match to TRBD1 covers 9 bases. The junction had 3 bases not matched to a gene; V was cut back by 0 bases and J by 4 bases. CDR1 and CDR2 (germline): SGHDN, FVKESK. The CDR3 is made up of 15 amino acids. The CDR3 region has the DNA TGTGCCAGCAGCCAAGAGGGACAGGGATGCTATGGCTACACCTTC. Protein product: CASSQEGQGCYGYTF.

This clone showed up many times. The chain combines TRBV10-2 with TRBJ2-2; TRBD1 aligns across 10 bases. V dropped 6 bases and J dropped 5; count of bases not matched to a gene: 6. Germline V gene lookup returns CDR1 WSHSY and CDR2 SAAADI. The CDR3 totals 15 residues. CDR3 sequence (DNA): TGCGCCAGCAGCCCGACAGGGGGCAGAACCGGGGAGCTGTTTTTT. This sequence encodes CASSPTGGRTGELFF.

At least ten counts were recorded for this clone. The V and J genes are TRBV7-8 and TRBJ2-5; no definite D call. There are 14 residues in the CDR3. The germline CDR1 and CDR2 sequences are SGHVS and FQNEAQ. V dropped 1 base and J dropped 4 bases, with 10 bases sitting between them. The CDR3 sequence is CASSLGALSETQYF. The CDR3 DNA sequence: TGTGCCAGCAGCTTAGGCGCACTCTCAGAGACCCAGTACTTC.

This clone was recorded many times. The CDR3 loop is CASSPGQNLLLGYTF. The CDR3 DNA reads as TGTGCCAGCAGCCCGGGACAAAATCTCCTCCTAGGCTACACCTTC. V usage is TRBV5-4 and J usage is TRBJ1-2, with a tentative D call TRBD1 (6 bases). V lost 4 bases and J 8 bases, leaving 21 bases between the germline ends. Germline V gives CDR1 SGHNT, CDR2 YYREEE (reference sequence). CDR3 length: 15 residues.

This clone was counted a few times. The rearrangement uses TRBV19 and TRBJ1-5, with 8 bases aligning to TRBD1. Unmatched junction bases numbered 7, after V lost 5 bases and J lost 4 bases. The CDR3 sequence is 15 residues long. CDR1 and CDR2 (germline): LNHDA, SQIVND (reference sequence). The CDR3: CASSSGQVRNQPQHF. CDR3 bases: TGTGCCAGTAGTTCGGGACAGGTTCGGAATCAGCCCCAGCATTTT.

In its sample, this clone was seen many times. The chain recombines TRBV7-2 with TRBJ1-5; no clear D. V shed 2 bases and J shed 1 base, with 3 bases lying between them. CDR3 size: 13 residues. Germline V gives CDR1 SGHTA, CDR2 FQGNSA. CDR3: CASSLKSNQPQHF. DNA for the CDR3: TGTGCCAGCAGCTTAAAGAGCAATCAGCCCCAGCATTTT.

At least ten counts were recorded for this clone. The chain uses TRBV6-4 and TRBJ2-1; 7 bases agree with TRBD2. This CDR3 is built from 15 residues. V gave up 5 bases and J gave up 10 bases; unmatched junction bases: 14. CDR1 MRHNA and CDR2 SNTAGT come from the germline V gene. CDR3 residues: CASSPLGRESEEQFF. CDR3 in DNA: TGTGCCAGCAGTCCCCTCGGGCGGGAGTCGGAAGAGCAGTTCTTC.

This clone was seen at least ten times. The chain combines TRBV19 with TRBJ1-5; D gene ambiguous. V was cut by 1 base and J by 0 bases, with 10 bases left in between. This CDR3 spans 16 amino acids. Germline V gene lookup returns CDR1 LNHDA and CDR2 SQIVND (reference sequence). The CDR3 DNA reads TGTGCCAGTAGTATAGGGGCACATTATAGCAATCAGCCCCAGCATTTT. It encodes CASSIGAHYSNQPQHF.

The chain couples TRBV19 to TRBJ1-2; D is possibly TRBD1 (5 bases). The CDR3 spans 14 residues. Germline CDR1 reads LNHDA; CDR2 reads SQIVND (reference sequence). V dropped 7 bases and J dropped 4 bases, with 16 bases sitting between them. The CDR3 sequence: CASTSRGEFYGYTF. Here the CDR3 DNA reads TGTGCCAGTACTTCGCGGGGGGAGTTCTATGGCTACACCTTC.

This clone was recorded only once. The J gene is TRBJ2-1, the V gene TRBV13; D gene uncertain. This CDR3 is 11 amino acids long. Germline values: CDR1 PRHDT, CDR2 FYEKMQ (reference sequence). V was shortened by 3 bases and J by 7 bases, with 4 bases between the two germline ends. The CDR3: CASSFPNEQFF. The CDR3 region has the DNA TGTGCCAGCAGCTTTCCGAATGAGCAGTTCTTC.

The chain couples TRBV6-1 to TRBJ1-6; D is possibly TRBD1 (5 bases). Trimming took 3 bases from V and 6 from J, leaving 9 bases between them. This CDR3 has 14 amino acids. CDR1 MNHNS and CDR2 SASEGT come from the germline V gene. CDR3: CASSDREGNSPLHF. CDR3 DNA sequence: TGTGCCAGCAGTGACAGGGAGGGTAATTCACCCCTCCACTTT.

The chain carries TRBV6-1 and TRBJ2-2; D tentatively reads TRBD1 or TRBD2 (5 bases each). Trimming pared 2 bases from V and 4 bases from J, leaving 11 bases between. Germline V gene sequence: CDR1 MNHNS, CDR2 SASEGT. This CDR3 has 15 residues. The CDR3 nucleotides read TGTGCCAGCAGTGAATTGGGGGAGACCACCGGGGAGCTGTTTTTT. Protein: CASSELGETTGELFF.

This clone was seen repeatedly, ten times or more. It is unclear where the CDR3 begins or ends on the DNA, so no DNA is shown, and the CDR3 is as TCRdb lists it. The chain joins TRBV5-1 to TRBJ2-3; TRBD1 reflects the table's D call only, with no check against the DNA. The CDR3 region is 18 residues in length, termini included. Germline V gene lookup returns CDR1 SGHRS and CDR2 YFSETQ. The CDR3 reads CASSSFGPGRGGTDTQYF.

In its sample, this clone ranks as medium-sized. The rearrangement links TRBV20-1 to TRBJ2-7, with D perhaps given as TRBD1 or TRBD2 (7 bases each). The CDR3 spans 16 residues. The germline V gene has CDR1 DFQATT and CDR2 SNEGSKA (reference sequence). The V end lost 4 bases, the J end lost 1 base, and 20 bases lay between the germline ends. Here the CDR3 reads CSATKRQGGFSYEQYF. The DNA of the CDR3 is TGCAGTGCTACCAAACGACAGGGAGGGTTTTCCTACGAGCAGTACTTC.

This clone showed up many times. The chain has TRBV6-1 and TRBJ2-7; D is possibly TRBD2 (7 bases). The CDR3 has 17 residues. Between the trimmed V and J ends, which lost 7 bases and 11 bases, there was a span of 33 bases. The germline CDR1 and CDR2 sequences are MNHNS and SASEGT. CDR3 region: CASTKGGGTLYEARKYF. In DNA form, the CDR3 reads TGTGCCAGCACAAAAGGGGGAGGGACCCTCTACGAGGCTAGGAAGTACTTC.

The V and J genes are TRBV25-1 and TRBJ1-3; TRBD1 is a possible D gene (6 bases). The V gene lost 3 bases and the J gene lost 3 bases, with 15 bases spanning the gap. This CDR3 has 16 residues. Germline loops: CDR1 MGHDK, CDR2 SYGVNS. CDR3 loop: CASSDPFTGRGNTIYF. In DNA form, the CDR3 reads TGTGCCAGCAGTGATCCCTTTACAGGGCGTGGAAACACCATATATTTT. Combining the CDR3 with reference TRBV25-1 and TRBJ1-3 gives the whole variable domain EADIYQTPRYLVIGTGKKITLECSQTMGHDKMYWYQQDPGMELHLIHYSYGVNSTEKGDLSSESTVSRIRTEHFPLTLESARPSHTSQYLCASSDPFTGRGNTIYFGEGSWLTVV.

By sample fraction, this clone is medium-sized (0.01 to 0.1%). V is TRBV6-1 and J is TRBJ1-5; no clear D gene. The germline CDR1 and CDR2 sequences are MNHNS and SASEGT. Trimming left V 7 bases short and J 2 bases short, with 9 bases between. The CDR3 runs to 13 residues. The CDR3 protein is CASIEEGNQPQHF. In nucleotides, the CDR3 is TGTGCCAGCATAGAGGAGGGCAATCAGCCCCAGCATTTT.

V is TRBV24-1 and J is TRBJ2-5; tentatively, D is TRBD1 (6 bases). The CDR3 covers 14 residues. Trimming pared 3 bases from V and 5 bases from J, leaving 12 bases between. Per germline, CDR1 KGHDR and CDR2 SFDVKD. CDR3 sequence: CATSDGLGGETQYF. The CDR3 region has the DNA TGTGCCACCAGTGATGGGCTAGGGGGTGAGACCCAGTACTTC.

This clone was counted at least ten times. This chain connects TRBV2 to TRBJ2-3; the match to TRBD1 covers 8 bases. Germline loops: CDR1 SNHLY, CDR2 FYNNEI. With 7 bases clipped from V and 6 bases from J, the junction kept 9 bases outside the gene matches. This CDR3 comprises 14 residues. CDR3 sequence (DNA): TGTGCCAGCATCGCTACTTACAGGGGGGATACGCAGTATTTT. This codes for CASIATYRGDTQYF.

This clone came up many times. This chain connects TRBV27 to TRBJ1-3; D remains unclear. Germline CDR1 reads MNHEY; CDR2 reads SMNVEV (reference sequence). The CDR3 runs 13 residues. V lost 3 bases and J 8 bases, leaving 11 bases between the germline ends. In nucleotides, the CDR3 is TGTGCCAGCAGTTTCACCCCCAGAGACACCATATATTTT. Amino acid sequence: CASSFTPRDTIYF.

This clone was counted many times. The chain is built from TRBV27 and TRBJ1-4; D is ambiguous. V lost 6 bases to trimming and J lost 5 bases, with 13 bases between them. The CDR3 sequence is 14 residues long. The germline CDR1 and CDR2 sequences are MNHEY and SMNVEV (reference sequence). CDR3 protein: CASRLGGENEKLFF. In DNA, the CDR3 is TGTGCCAGCAGATTAGGAGGAGAAAATGAAAAACTGTTTTTT. The full variable domain, rest sourced from reference TRBV27 and TRBJ1-4, is EAQVTQNPRYLITVTGKKLTVTCSQNMNHEYMSWYRQDPGLGLRQIYYSMNVEVTDKGDVPEGYKVSRKEKRNFPLILESPSPNQTSLYFCASRLGGENEKLFFGSGTQLSVL.

This clone was observed at least ten times. This sequence joins TRBV5-1 and TRBJ1-2, with 7 bases fitting TRBD1. The length of the CDR3 is 15 residues. V shed 4 bases, J shed 6 bases, and the junction held 12 bases outside the gene matches. CDR1 is SGHRS, CDR2 YFSETQ, per germline. CDR3 residues: CASSERTGVKDGYTF. The CDR3, as DNA: TGCGCCAGCAGCGAACGTACAGGGGTAAAGGATGGCTACACCTTC.